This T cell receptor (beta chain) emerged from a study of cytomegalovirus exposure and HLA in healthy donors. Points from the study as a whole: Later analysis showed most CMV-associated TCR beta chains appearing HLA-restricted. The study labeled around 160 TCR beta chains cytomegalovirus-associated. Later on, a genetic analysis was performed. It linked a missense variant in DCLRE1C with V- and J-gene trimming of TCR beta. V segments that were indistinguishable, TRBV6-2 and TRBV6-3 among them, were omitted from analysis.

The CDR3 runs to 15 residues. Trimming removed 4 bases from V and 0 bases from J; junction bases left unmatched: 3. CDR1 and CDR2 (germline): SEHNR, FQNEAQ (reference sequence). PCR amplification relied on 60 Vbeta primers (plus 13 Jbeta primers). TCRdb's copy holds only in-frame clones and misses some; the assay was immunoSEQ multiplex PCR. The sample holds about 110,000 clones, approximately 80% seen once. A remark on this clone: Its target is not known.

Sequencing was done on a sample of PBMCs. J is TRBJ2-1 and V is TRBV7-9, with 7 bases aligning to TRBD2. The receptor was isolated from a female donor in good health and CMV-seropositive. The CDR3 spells CASSWGGSSYNEQFF. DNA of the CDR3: TGTGCCAGCAGCTGGGGGGGGAGCTCCTACAATGAGCAGTTCTTC.